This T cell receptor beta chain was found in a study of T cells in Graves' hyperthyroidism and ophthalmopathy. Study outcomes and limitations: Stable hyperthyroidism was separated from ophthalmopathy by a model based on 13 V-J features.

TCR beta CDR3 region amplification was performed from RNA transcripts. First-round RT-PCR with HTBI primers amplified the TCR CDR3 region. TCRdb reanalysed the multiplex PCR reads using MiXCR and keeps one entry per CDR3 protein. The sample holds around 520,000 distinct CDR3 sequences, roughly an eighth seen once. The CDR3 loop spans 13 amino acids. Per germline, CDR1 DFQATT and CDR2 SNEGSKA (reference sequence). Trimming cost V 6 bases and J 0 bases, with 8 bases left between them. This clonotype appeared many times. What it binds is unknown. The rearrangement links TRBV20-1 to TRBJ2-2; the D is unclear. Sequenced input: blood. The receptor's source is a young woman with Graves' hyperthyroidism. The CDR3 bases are TGCAGTGCCACAAGTGCGAACACCGGGGAGCTGTTTTTT. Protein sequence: CSATSANTGELFF.